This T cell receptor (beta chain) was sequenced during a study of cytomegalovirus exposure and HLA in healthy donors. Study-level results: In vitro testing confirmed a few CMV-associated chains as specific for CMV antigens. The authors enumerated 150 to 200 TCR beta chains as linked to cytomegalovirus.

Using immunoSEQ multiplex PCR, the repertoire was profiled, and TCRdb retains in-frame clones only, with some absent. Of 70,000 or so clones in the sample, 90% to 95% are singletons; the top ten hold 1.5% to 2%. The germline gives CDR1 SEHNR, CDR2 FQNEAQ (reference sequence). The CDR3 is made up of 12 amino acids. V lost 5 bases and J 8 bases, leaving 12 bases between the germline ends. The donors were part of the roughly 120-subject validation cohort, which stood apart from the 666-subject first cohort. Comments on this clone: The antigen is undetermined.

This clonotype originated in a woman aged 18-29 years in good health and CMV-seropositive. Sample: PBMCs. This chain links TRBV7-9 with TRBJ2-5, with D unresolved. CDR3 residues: CASSLGSETQYF. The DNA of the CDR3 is TGTGCCAGCAGCCTCGGTAGTGAAACCCAGTACTTC. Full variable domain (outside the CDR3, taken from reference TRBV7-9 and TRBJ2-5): DTGVSQNPRHKITKRGQNVTFRCDPISEHNRLYWYRQTLGQGPEFLTYFQNEAQLEKSRLLSDRFSAERPKGSFSTLEIQRTEQGDSAMYLCASSLGSETQYFGPGTRLLVL.